One T cell receptor beta chain is described in this entry. These data are taken from a study of blood T cell repertoires in COVID-19. About the research overall: Material from acute and convalescent COVID-19 was sourced from the United States, Italy and Spain. PBMCs, B-cell-depleted T cells, or T cells were the source of the cDNA or gDNA that made up the material.

CDR1 is LGHDT and CDR2 is YNNKEL in the germline V gene (reference sequence). J gave up 10 bases and V 4 bases, and 9 bases lay outside the gene matches. The CDR3 extends over 15 amino acids. Methods used by the authors: Reference gene primer amplification gave estimated nucleated cell counts. Assay: immunoSEQ multiplex PCR; the TCRdb copy retains only in-frame clones and omits some. D and trimming were read from the DNA, whereas the V and J calls and clone size are those reported in that table. Here the sample spans 65,000 to 75,000 clones, roughly 91% being singletons. Sequenced input: peripheral blood. V usage is TRBV3-1 (or the pseudogene TRBV3-2) and J usage is TRBJ1-6; 8 bases line up with TRBD1. The receptor was derived from a woman older than 75 with active or convalescent COVID-19. The CDR3 here is CASSPGTGTRSPLHF. The CDR3 DNA reads as TGTGCCAGCAGCCCCGGGACAGGTACCCGGTCACCCCTCCACTTT.